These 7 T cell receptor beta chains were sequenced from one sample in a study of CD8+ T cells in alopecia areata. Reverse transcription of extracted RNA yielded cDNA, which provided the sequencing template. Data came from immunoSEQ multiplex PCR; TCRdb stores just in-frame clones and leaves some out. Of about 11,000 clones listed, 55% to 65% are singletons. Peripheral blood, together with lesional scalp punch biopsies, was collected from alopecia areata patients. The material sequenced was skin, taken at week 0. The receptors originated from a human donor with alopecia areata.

The CDR3: CASRPVDLPYEQYF. CDR3 sequence (DNA): TGTGCCAGCAGGCCGGTGGATTTACCCTACGAGCAGTACTTC. The rearrangement uses TRBV6-5 and TRBJ2-7, with D hard to call. The V end lost 6 bases, the J end lost 2 bases, and 14 bases lay between the germline ends. The germline gives CDR1 MNHEY, CDR2 SVGAGI. The CDR3 extends over 14 amino acids.

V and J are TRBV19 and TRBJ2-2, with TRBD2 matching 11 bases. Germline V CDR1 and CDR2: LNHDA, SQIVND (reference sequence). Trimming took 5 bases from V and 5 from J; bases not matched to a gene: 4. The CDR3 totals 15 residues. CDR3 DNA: TGTGCCAGTAGTGATAGCGGGGGGGTTACCGGGGAGCTGTTTTTT. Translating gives CASSDSGGVTGELFF.

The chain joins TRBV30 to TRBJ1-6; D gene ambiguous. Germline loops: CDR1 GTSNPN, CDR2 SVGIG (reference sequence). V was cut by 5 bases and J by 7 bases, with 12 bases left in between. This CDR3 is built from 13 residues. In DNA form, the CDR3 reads TGTGCCTGGGAGGGATTTCCGAATTCACCCCTCCACTTT. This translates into CAWEGFPNSPLHF.

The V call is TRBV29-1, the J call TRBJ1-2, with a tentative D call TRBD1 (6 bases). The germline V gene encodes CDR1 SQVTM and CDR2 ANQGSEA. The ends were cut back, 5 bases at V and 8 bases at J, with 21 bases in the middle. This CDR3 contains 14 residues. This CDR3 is CSVSYKTGLKGYTF. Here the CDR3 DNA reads TGCAGCGTTTCTTATAAGACAGGTTTGAAGGGCTACACCTTC.

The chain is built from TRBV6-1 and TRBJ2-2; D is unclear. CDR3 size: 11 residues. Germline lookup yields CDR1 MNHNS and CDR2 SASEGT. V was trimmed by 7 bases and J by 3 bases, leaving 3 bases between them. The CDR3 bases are TGTGCCAGCATACACACCGGGGAGCTGTTTTTT. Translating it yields CASIHTGELFF.

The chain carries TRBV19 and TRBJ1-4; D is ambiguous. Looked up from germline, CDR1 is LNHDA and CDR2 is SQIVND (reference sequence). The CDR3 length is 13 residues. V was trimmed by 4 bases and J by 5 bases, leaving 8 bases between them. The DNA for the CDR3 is TGTGCCAGTAGTAGGGCGCTGAATGAAAAACTGTTTTTT. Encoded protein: CASSRALNEKLFF.

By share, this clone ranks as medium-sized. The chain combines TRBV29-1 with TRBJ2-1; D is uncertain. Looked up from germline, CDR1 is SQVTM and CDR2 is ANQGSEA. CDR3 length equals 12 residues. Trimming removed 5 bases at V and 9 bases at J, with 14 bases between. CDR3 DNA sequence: TGCAGCGTTCAACAGTCGGAAAGTGAGCAGTTCTTC. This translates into CSVQQSESEQFF.